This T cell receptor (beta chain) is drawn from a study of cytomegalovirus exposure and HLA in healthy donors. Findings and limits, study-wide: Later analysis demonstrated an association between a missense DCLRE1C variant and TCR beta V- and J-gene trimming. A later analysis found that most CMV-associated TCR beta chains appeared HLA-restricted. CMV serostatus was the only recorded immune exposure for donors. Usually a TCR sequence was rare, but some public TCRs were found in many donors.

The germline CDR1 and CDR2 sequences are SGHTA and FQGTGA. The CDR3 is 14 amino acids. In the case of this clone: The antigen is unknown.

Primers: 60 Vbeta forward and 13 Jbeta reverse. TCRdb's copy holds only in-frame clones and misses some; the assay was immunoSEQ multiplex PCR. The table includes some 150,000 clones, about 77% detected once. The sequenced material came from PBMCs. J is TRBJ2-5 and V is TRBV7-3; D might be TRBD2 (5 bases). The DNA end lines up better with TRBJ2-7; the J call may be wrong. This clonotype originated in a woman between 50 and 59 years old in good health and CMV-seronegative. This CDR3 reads CASSTLGSYYEQYF. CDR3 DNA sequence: TGTGCCAGCAGCACCCTTGGGAGTTACTACGAGCAGTACTTC.